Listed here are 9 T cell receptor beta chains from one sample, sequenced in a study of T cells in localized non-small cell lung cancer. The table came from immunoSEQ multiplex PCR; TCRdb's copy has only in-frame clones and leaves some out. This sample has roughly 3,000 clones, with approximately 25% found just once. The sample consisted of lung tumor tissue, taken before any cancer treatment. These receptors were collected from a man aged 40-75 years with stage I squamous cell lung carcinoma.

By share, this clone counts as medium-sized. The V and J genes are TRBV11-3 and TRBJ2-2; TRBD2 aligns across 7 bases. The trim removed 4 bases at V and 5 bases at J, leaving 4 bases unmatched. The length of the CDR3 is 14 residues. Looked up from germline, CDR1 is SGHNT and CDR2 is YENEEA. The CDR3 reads CASSWRGITGELFF. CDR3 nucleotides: TGTGCCAGCAGCTGGCGGGGGATTACCGGGGAGCTGTTTTTT.

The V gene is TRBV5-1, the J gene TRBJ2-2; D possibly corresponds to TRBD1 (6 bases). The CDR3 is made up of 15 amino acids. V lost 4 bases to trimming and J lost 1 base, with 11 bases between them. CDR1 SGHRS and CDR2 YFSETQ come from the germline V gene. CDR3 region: CASSGTGQNTGELFF. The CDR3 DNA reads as TGCGCCAGCAGCGGAACAGGGCAGAACACCGGGGAGCTGTTTTTT. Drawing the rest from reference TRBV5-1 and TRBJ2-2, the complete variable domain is KAGVTQTPRYLIKTRGQQVTLSCSPISGHRSVSWYQQTPGQGLQFLFEYFSETQRNKGNFPGRFSGRQFSNSRSEMNVSTLELGDSALYLCASSGTGQNTGELFFGEGSRLTVL.

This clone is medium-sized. The CDR3 DNA is TGTGCCAGTAGTATAGACCTAATCGGAGGGACCATATATTTT. This sequence encodes CASSIDLIGGTIYF. The J gene is TRBJ1-3, the V gene TRBV19; D uncertain. CDR3 size: 14 residues. The germline gives CDR1 LNHDA, CDR2 SQIVND (reference sequence). V was pared by 0 bases and J by 10 bases, with 13 bases between.

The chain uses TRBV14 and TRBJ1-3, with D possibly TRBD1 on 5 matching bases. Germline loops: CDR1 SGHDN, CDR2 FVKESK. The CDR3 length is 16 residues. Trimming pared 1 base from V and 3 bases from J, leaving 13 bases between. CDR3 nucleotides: TGTGCCAGCAGCCAAGGGAGGGGCGCCGGTGGAAACACCATATATTTT. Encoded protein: CASSQGRGAGGNTIYF. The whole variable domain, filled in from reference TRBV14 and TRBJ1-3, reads EAGVTQFPSHSVIEKGQTVTLRCDPISGHDNLYWYRRVMGKEIKFLLHFVKESKQDESGMPNNRFLAERTGGTYSTLKVQPAELEDSGVYFCASSQGRGAGGNTIYFGEGSWLTVV.

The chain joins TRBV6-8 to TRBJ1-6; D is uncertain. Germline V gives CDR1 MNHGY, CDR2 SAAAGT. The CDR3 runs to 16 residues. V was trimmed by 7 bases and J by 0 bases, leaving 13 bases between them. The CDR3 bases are TGTGCCAGCAACCTGGACGGTAGCTCCTATAATTCACCCCTCCACTTT. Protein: CASNLDGSSYNSPLHF.

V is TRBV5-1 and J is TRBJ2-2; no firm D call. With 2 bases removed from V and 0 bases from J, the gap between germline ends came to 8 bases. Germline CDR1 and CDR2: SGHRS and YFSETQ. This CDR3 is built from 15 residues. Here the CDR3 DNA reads TGCGCCAGCAGCTTTATGGGCACGAACACCGGGGAGCTGTTTTTT. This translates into CASSFMGTNTGELFF.

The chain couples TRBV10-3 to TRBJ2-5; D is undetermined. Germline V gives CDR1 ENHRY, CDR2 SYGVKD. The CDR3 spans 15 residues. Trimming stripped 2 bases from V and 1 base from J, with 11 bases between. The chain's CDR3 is CAISEGQNLQETQYF. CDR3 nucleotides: TGTGCCATCAGTGAGGGTCAGAACCTCCAAGAGACCCAGTACTTC.

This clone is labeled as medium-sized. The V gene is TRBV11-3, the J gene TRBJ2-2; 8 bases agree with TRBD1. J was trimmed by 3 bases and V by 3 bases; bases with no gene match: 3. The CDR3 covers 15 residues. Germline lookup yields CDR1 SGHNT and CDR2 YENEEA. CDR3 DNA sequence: TGTGCCAGCAGCTTCTACAGGGGGGACACCGGGGAGCTGTTTTTT. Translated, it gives CASSFYRGDTGELFF.

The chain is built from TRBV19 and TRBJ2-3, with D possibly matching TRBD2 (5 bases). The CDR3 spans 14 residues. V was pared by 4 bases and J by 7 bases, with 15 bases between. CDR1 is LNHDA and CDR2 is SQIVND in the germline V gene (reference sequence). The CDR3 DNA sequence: TGTGCCAGTAGTACCTCAGGTACGGGAAATACGCAGTATTTT. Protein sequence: CASSTSGTGNTQYF. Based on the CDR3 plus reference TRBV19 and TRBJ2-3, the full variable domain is DGGITQSPKYLFRKEGQNVTLSCEQNLNHDAMYWYRQDPGQGLRLIYYSQIVNDFQKGDIAEGYSVSREKKESFPLTVTSAQKNPTAFYLCASSTSGTGNTQYFGPGTRLTVL.